Listed here are 29 T cell receptor beta chains from one sample, sequenced in a study of human versus mouse CDR3 diversity and MHC coevolution (dated by TCRdb to about 2017). Libraries came from the immunoSEQ multiplex PCR assay. TCRdb took this table from immuneACCESS and kept in-frame rearrangements with V and J called. Such tables lack part of the clones; where checked against another copy, unresolved V genes explain under half of the gap, and the rest is unexplained. The sample includes 45,000 to 75,000 clones, with 90% to 95% observed a single time. The leading ten clones occupy 15% to 20% of the sample. Material: naive CD4+ T cells from blood. This specimen's cell subset or site label, interpreted: CD45RO-negative CD62L-positive naive CD4 T cells. These receptors were taken from a person between 55 and 69 years old in good health.

The rearrangement joins TRBV5-5 to TRBJ1-2; D remains unclear. Germline V CDR1 and CDR2: SGHKS, YYEKEE (reference sequence). The CDR3 has 15 amino acids. V lost 3 bases, J lost 2 bases, and 14 bases lay in between. The CDR3 here is CASSSLPTGNYGYTF. CDR3 DNA sequence: TGTGCCAGCAGCTCACTCCCGACCGGGAACTATGGCTACACCTTC.

The genes are TRBV11-3 and TRBJ2-7, with 7 bases aligning to TRBD1. The germline CDR1 and CDR2 sequences are SGHNT and YENEEA. The CDR3 extends over 14 amino acids. The trim removed 6 bases at V and 2 bases at J, leaving 7 bases unmatched. This CDR3 reads CASRPSGQPYEQYF. The DNA for the CDR3 is TGTGCCAGCAGACCTTCGGGACAGCCCTACGAGCAGTACTTC.

J is TRBJ2-5 and V is TRBV7-2; 8 nucleotides match TRBD2. Trimming took 2 bases from V and 2 from J; bases not matched to a gene: 7. Germline V CDR1 and CDR2: SGHTA, FQGNSA. The CDR3 consists of 16 residues. CDR3: CASSLRRASGQETQYF. Here the CDR3 DNA reads TGTGCCAGCAGCTTAAGGAGGGCTAGCGGGCAAGAGACCCAGTACTTC.

This chain uses TRBV19 with TRBJ2-1; D not resolved. V lost 5 bases and J lost 0, with 11 bases in between. Germline values: CDR1 LNHDA, CDR2 SQIVND (reference sequence). CDR3 length: 15 residues. The DNA of the CDR3 is TGTGCCAGTAGTCTGACATCACGCTCCTACAATGAGCAGTTCTTC. Its translation: CASSLTSRSYNEQFF.

The chain couples TRBV27 to TRBJ2-5; a weak D match, TRBD1 (6 bases). This CDR3 contains 15 residues. Per germline, CDR1 MNHEY and CDR2 SMNVEV (reference sequence). V was cut by 4 bases and J by 3 bases, with 15 bases left in between. CDR3 region: CASSYDRSRKETQYF. CDR3 DNA sequence: TGTGCCAGCAGTTATGACAGGTCGAGGAAAGAGACCCAGTACTTC.

This chain links TRBV2 with TRBJ2-7; D is unclear. The CDR3 contains 15 residues. Per the germline V gene, CDR1 is SNHLY and CDR2 is FYNNEI. V lost 3 bases to trimming and J lost 1 base, with 13 bases between them. The chain's CDR3 is CASSDEAALSYEQYF. DNA of the CDR3: TGTGCCAGCAGTGACGAGGCAGCCCTATCCTACGAGCAGTACTTC.

This sequence joins TRBV11-3 and TRBJ2-3; 13 bases line up with TRBD2. Germline V CDR1 and CDR2: SGHNT, YENEEA. This CDR3 contains 17 residues. The V segment lost 3 bases and the J segment 4 bases; nucleotides outside the gene matches: 7. The CDR3 here is CASSFAATSGRPDTQYF. In nucleotides, the CDR3 is TGTGCCAGCAGCTTTGCGGCGACTAGCGGGAGGCCAGATACGCAGTATTTT.

The rearrangement joins TRBV6-6 to TRBJ1-1; the match to TRBD1 covers 7 bases. V lost 4 bases, J lost 1 base, and 6 bases stayed unmatched. Germline loops: CDR1 MNHNY, CDR2 SVGAGI (reference sequence). The CDR3 spans 15 residues. In DNA, the CDR3 is TGTGCCAGCAGTTTCGGGACAGCCAGGAACACTGAAGCTTTCTTT. Translating gives CASSFGTARNTEAFF.

This clone showed up just once. The chain has TRBV7-2 and TRBJ2-1; 7 bases are a match to TRBD1. CDR1 and CDR2 from the germline V gene are SGHTA and FQGNSA. CDR3 size: 15 residues. V was pared by 6 bases and J by 2 bases, with 7 bases of the junction left unmatched. In DNA, the CDR3 is TGTGCCAGCAGACCACAGGGGAGAACCTACAATGAGCAGTTCTTC. It yields the protein CASRPQGRTYNEQFF.

The genes are TRBV29-1 and TRBJ2-1, with 14 bases identical to TRBD2. After removal of 6 bases from V and 8 bases from J, the junction contained 3 bases not matched to a gene. The CDR3 consists of 13 residues. Per germline, CDR1 SQVTM and CDR2 ANQGSEA. The DNA of the CDR3 is TGCAGCGTGGGGGGACTAGCGGGAGATGAGCAGTTCTTC. This encodes CSVGGLAGDEQFF.

This clone was observed a single time. The J gene is TRBJ2-5, the V gene TRBV7-2, with a possible D match to TRBD2 (5 bases). The CDR3 length is 14 residues. Per the germline V gene, CDR1 is SGHTA and CDR2 is FQGNSA. V gave up 6 bases and J gave up 1 base, with 12 bases separating them. The CDR3 bases are TGTGCCAGCAGGCAAACCCGGGGCCAAGAGACCCAGTACTTC. Its protein product is CASRQTRGQETQYF. The variable domain in full, with the rest retrieved from reference TRBV7-2 and TRBJ2-5, is GAGVSQSPSNKVTEKGKDVELRCDPISGHTALYWYRQSLGQGLEFLIYFQGNSAPDKSGLPSDRFSAERTGGSVSTLTIQRTQQEDSAVYLCASRQTRGQETQYFGPGTRLLVL.

V is TRBV7-2 and J is TRBJ2-5; 7 bases are a match to TRBD2. This CDR3 region has 14 residues. J lost 4 bases, V lost 0 bases, and 2 bases had no gene match. The germline gives CDR1 SGHTA, CDR2 FQGNSA. For the CDR3, the DNA is TGTGCCAGCAGCTTAGCGGGAGGGTTAGAGACCCAGTACTTC. Protein product: CASSLAGGLETQYF. Together with reference TRBV7-2 and TRBJ2-5, the CDR3 gives the full variable domain: GAGVSQSPSNKVTEKGKDVELRCDPISGHTALYWYRQSLGQGLEFLIYFQGNSAPDKSGLPSDRFSAERTGGSVSTLTIQRTQQEDSAVYLCASSLAGGLETQYFGPGTRLLVL.

This sequence joins TRBV18 and TRBJ2-1; TRBD1 matches at 9 bases. This CDR3 is 16 amino acids long. Germline V gene lookup returns CDR1 KGHSH and CDR2 LQKENI. With 5 bases clipped from V and 5 bases from J, the junction kept 10 bases outside the gene matches. CDR3 protein: CASSSTGGLVNNEQFF. The CDR3 nucleotides read TGTGCCAGCTCATCGACAGGGGGTCTAGTAAACAATGAGCAGTTCTTC. The full variable domain, in which reference TRBV18 and TRBJ2-1 provide the parts outside the CDR3, is NAGVMQNPRHLVRRRGQEARLRCSPMKGHSHVYWYRQLPEEGLKFMVYLQKENIIDESGMPKERFSAEFPKEGPSILRIQQVVRGDSAAYFCASSSTGGLVNNEQFFGPGTRLTVL.

The chain carries TRBV12-5 and TRBJ2-4, with 7 positions matching TRBD2. This CDR3 is 15 amino acids long. Germline CDR1 reads LGHNT; CDR2 reads FRNRAP. The J segment lost 5 bases and the V segment lost 3 bases, leaving 7 bases of the junction unmatched. CDR3 nucleotides: TGTGCTAGTGGTTTAGGGAGGGCCTTGGAAAACATTCAGTACTTC. This gives the protein CASGLGRALENIQYF.

V usage is TRBV19 and J usage is TRBJ1-1, with 8 bases matching TRBD1. The CDR3 covers 15 residues. The germline gives CDR1 LNHDA, CDR2 SQIVND (reference sequence). V gave up 4 bases and J gave up 5 bases; unmatched junction bases: 9. CDR3 DNA: TGTGCCAGTAGTACTCAAGACAGGGGCGGAACTGAAGCTTTCTTT. Translated: CASSTQDRGGTEAFF.

The genes are TRBV10-1 and TRBJ2-1, with 8 nucleotides matching TRBD2. The germline CDR1 and CDR2 sequences are WNHNN and SYGVQD (reference sequence). The CDR3 consists of 14 residues. Losses at the gene ends were 4 bases for V and 7 bases for J; bases not matched to a gene: 6. This CDR3 is CASSGGGLSNEQFF. Written as DNA, the CDR3 is TGCGCCAGCAGTGGCGGGGGGCTCTCGAATGAGCAGTTCTTC.

CDR3 residues: CASSSRRVSNNQPQHF. The CDR3 DNA reads as TGTGCCAGCAGTTCCCGGAGGGTCTCTAACAATCAGCCCCAGCATTTT. V and J are TRBV6-5 and TRBJ1-5; D unclear. V was shortened by 4 bases and J by 3 bases, with 16 bases between the two germline ends. This CDR3 region has 16 residues. Germline V gene data show CDR1 as MNHEY and CDR2 as SVGAGI.

This rearrangement joins TRBV5-1 to TRBJ2-1, with 11 nucleotides matching TRBD2. The CDR3 consists of 14 residues. In germline, CDR1 is SGHRS, CDR2 YFSETQ. Unmatched junction bases numbered 0, after V lost 1 base and J lost 6 bases. The DNA of the CDR3 is TGCGCCAGCAGCTTGACTAGCGGGAGCAATGAGCAGTTCTTC. This sequence encodes CASSLTSGSNEQFF. The full variable domain, in which reference TRBV5-1 and TRBJ2-1 provide the parts outside the CDR3, is KAGVTQTPRYLIKTRGQQVTLSCSPISGHRSVSWYQQTPGQGLQFLFEYFSETQRNKGNFPGRFSGRQFSNSRSEMNVSTLELGDSALYLCASSLTSGSNEQFFGPGTRLTVL.

The J gene is TRBJ2-1, the V gene TRBV9; D gene unclear. The CDR3 runs 13 residues. V was pared by 0 bases and J by 10 bases, with 11 bases between. Germline CDR1 reads SGDLS; CDR2 reads YYNGEE. This CDR3 reads CASSVGTAREQFF. CDR3 DNA sequence: TGTGCCAGCAGCGTAGGTACTGCTCGGGAGCAGTTCTTC.

V usage is TRBV5-1 and J usage is TRBJ1-1, with D perhaps matching TRBD1 (6 bases). The CDR3 contains 15 residues. Germline values: CDR1 SGHRS, CDR2 YFSETQ. V lost 1 base to trimming and J lost 0 bases, with 10 bases between them. The CDR3 sequence: CASSLYQGLNTEAFF. CDR3 DNA: TGCGCCAGCAGCTTGTACCAGGGGCTGAACACTGAAGCTTTCTTT.

The chain couples TRBV25-1 to TRBJ2-5; 12 bases are a match to TRBD2. This CDR3 has 13 amino acids. Germline values: CDR1 MGHDK, CDR2 SYGVNS. The ends lost 6 bases at V and 5 bases at J; junction bases unmatched: 1. The CDR3 here is CASRLAGGETQYF. In nucleotides, the CDR3 is TGTGCCAGCAGGCTAGCGGGGGGGGAGACCCAGTACTTC.

This clone was seen only once. In DNA, the CDR3 is TGTGCCAGCAGCGGGAGACTAGCGGATAACACAGATACGCAGTATTTT. Protein sequence: CASSGRLADNTDTQYF. This rearrangement joins TRBV7-9 to TRBJ2-3; TRBD2 matches 9 bases. Germline CDR1 SEHNR, CDR2 FQNEAQ (reference sequence). This CDR3 has 16 residues. Unmatched junction bases numbered 8, after V lost 5 bases and J lost 2 bases.

The chain uses TRBV25-1 and TRBJ2-1; 8 bases are a match to TRBD2. V lost 4 bases to trimming and J lost 9 bases; unmatched junction nucleotides: 11. CDR1 is MGHDK and CDR2 is SYGVNS in the germline V gene. This CDR3 comprises 15 residues. The CDR3 bases are TGTGCCAGCAGTGCACCGGGACTAGGAGTACGTGAGCAGTTCTTC. Amino acid sequence: CASSAPGLGVREQFF.

This clone showed up just once. The chain combines TRBV5-1 with TRBJ1-1, with D unresolved. Trimming cost V 5 bases and J 2 bases, with 10 bases left between them. This CDR3 has 13 residues. Germline V gene sequence: CDR1 SGHRS, CDR2 YFSETQ. CDR3 in DNA: TGCGCCAGCAGTTCACCAGTCAACACTGAAGCTTTCTTT. Translated, it gives CASSSPVNTEAFF.

V is TRBV29-1 and J is TRBJ2-1; unclear D gene. This CDR3 is built from 10 residues. Germline V gives CDR1 SQVTM, CDR2 ANQGSEA. Trimming shortened V by 4 bases and J by 12 bases, and 10 bases separated the two germline ends. This CDR3 is CSVAVNMQFF. CDR3 in DNA: TGCAGCGTTGCCGTTAATATGCAGTTCTTC.

V and J are TRBV11-3 and TRBJ2-1; 11 nucleotides match TRBD2. V dropped 1 base and J dropped 3; count of bases not matched to a gene: 11. Germline V gene data show CDR1 as SGHNT and CDR2 as YENEEA. This CDR3 contains 19 residues. This chain's CDR3 is CASSLGSRLAGGYYNEQFF. CDR3 nucleotides: TGTGCCAGCAGCTTAGGGTCCCGGCTAGCGGGAGGCTACTACAATGAGCAGTTCTTC.

The chain has TRBV21-1 and TRBJ1-2; the table assigns TRBD1, which was not confirmed against the DNA. TRBV21-1 represents a pseudogene. This CDR3 region has 16 residues. CDR3 DNA sequence: TGTGCCAGCAGCAAAGGAGGATCAGGGTTTGTATATGGCTACACCTTC. The encoded protein is CASSKGGSGFVYGYTF.

The V gene is TRBV6-5, the J gene TRBJ2-1, with D maybe TRBD1 (7 bases). The ends were cut back, 10 bases at V and 10 bases at J, with 20 bases in the middle. Germline V gene lookup returns CDR1 MNHEY and CDR2 SVGAGI. The CDR3 is 13 amino acids. As DNA, the CDR3 is TGTGCCACGAGCAGGGGGGATACCCTCGAGCAGTTCTTC. Translated, it gives CATSRGDTLEQFF.

This clone was picked up one time. The rearrangement uses TRBV5-1 and TRBJ1-1; D is uncertain. Trimming removed 0 bases from V and 4 bases from J, with 16 bases in between. There are 16 residues in the CDR3. Germline V lookup: CDR1 SGHRS, CDR2 YFSETQ. The CDR3 loop is CASSLETRAVGTEAFF. The CDR3 DNA reads as TGCGCCAGCAGCTTGGAAACGCGGGCGGTGGGCACTGAAGCTTTCTTT. The variable domain in full, completed from reference TRBV5-1 and TRBJ1-1, reads KAGVTQTPRYLIKTRGQQVTLSCSPISGHRSVSWYQQTPGQGLQFLFEYFSETQRNKGNFPGRFSGRQFSNSRSEMNVSTLELGDSALYLCASSLETRAVGTEAFFGQGTRLTVV.